What follows describes a single T cell receptor beta chain. As handled by the study authors: Using reference gene primer amplification, nucleated cell counts were estimated. Clones were sequenced by immunoSEQ multiplex PCR, and TCRdb holds only the in-frame ones, with some missing. V, J and clone size reflect that table, while D and trimming were determined from the DNA. The sample has some 67,000 clones, about 90% seen once. Germline V lookup: CDR1 DFQATT, CDR2 SNEGSKA (reference sequence). The CDR3 length is 13 residues. Deletions cut 3 bases from V and 3 bases from J, with 11 bases between. The sample comes from a study of blood T cell repertoires in COVID-19.

The rearrangement links TRBV20-1 to TRBJ1-2, with D unresolved. This TCR derives from a man aged 45-65 years with active COVID-19. The material sequenced was peripheral blood. Here the CDR3 DNA reads TGCAGTGCTAGTGGAACAGTCGACTATGGCTACACCTTC. It codes for CSASGTVDYGYTF.